This entry is about one TCR beta chain. These data belong to a study of blood T cell repertoires in COVID-19. Study summary: Donors in the United States, Italy and Spain gave samples during acute or convalescent COVID-19. From T cells, B-cell-depleted T cells, or PBMCs came the material, which was cDNA or gDNA.

The CDR3 consists of 16 residues. Trimming cost V 0 bases and J 7 bases, with 15 bases left between them. Germline CDR1 and CDR2: MGHRA and YSYEKL. Measured with immunoSEQ multiplex PCR; TCRdb has only the in-frame clones, and not every one. The repertoire holds 140,000 to 150,000 clones, with approximately 91% as singletons. The clonotype comes from a human donor in a cohort sampled during active COVID-19. The sample comprised peripheral blood. The chain recombines TRBV4-1 with TRBJ1-4; D is undetermined. The CDR3 reads CASSQEIVLTGEKLFF. The CDR3 nucleotides read TGCGCCAGCAGCCAAGAGATAGTTTTGACGGGTGAAAAACTGTTTTTT.